This TCR beta chain was captured by sequencing in a study of blood T cell repertoires in COVID-19. The overall study: Material from acute and convalescent COVID-19 was sourced from the United States, Italy and Spain. T cells, B-cell-depleted T cells, or PBMCs supplied cDNA or gDNA.

Libraries were prepared by immunoSEQ multiplex PCR; TCRdb keeps only in-frame clonotypes and omits some of them. Of 200,000 to 300,000 clones listed, over 70% are singletons. The sample comprised peripheral blood. This sequence originates from a woman in her thirties or forties who had recovered from COVID-19.

This chain's CDR3 is CASSLDGGYGYTF. Written as DNA, the CDR3 is TGTGCCAGCAGCTTAGACGGCGGCTATGGCTACACCTTC. The chain carries TRBV11-2 and TRBJ1-2, with D uncertain. This CDR3 has 13 residues. CDR1 and CDR2 from the germline V gene are SGHAT and FQNNGV. Trimming left V 0 bases short and J 4 bases short, with 6 bases between.